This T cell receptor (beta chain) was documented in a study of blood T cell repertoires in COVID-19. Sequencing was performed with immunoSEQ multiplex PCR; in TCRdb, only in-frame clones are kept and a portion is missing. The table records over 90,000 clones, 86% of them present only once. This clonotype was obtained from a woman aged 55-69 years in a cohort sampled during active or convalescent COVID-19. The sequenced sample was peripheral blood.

The CDR3 bases are TGTGCCAGCAGTCCGGCGGGTTGGGGTTCCGACTCTGGAAACACCATATATTTT. Translating it yields CASSPAGWGSDSGNTIYF. The gene calls are TRBV6-2 or TRBV6-3 and TRBJ1-3; D is unclear. In germline, CDR1 is MNHEY, CDR2 SVGEGT. The CDR3 runs 18 residues. Trimming left V 5 bases short and J 0 bases short, with 20 bases between.